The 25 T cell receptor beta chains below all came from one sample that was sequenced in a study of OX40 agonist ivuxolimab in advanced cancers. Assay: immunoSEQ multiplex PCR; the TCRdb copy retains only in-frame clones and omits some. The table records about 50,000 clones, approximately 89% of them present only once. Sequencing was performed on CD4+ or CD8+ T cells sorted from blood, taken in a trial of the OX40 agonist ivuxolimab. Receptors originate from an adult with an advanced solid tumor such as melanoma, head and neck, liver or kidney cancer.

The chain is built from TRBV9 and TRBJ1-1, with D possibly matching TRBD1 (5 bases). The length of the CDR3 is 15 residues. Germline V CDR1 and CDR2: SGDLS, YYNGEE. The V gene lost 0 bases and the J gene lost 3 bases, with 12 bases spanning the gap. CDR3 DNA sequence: TGTGCCAGCAGCGTAGTAGGCAGGGAAGACACTGAAGCTTTCTTT. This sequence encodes CASSVVGREDTEAFF.

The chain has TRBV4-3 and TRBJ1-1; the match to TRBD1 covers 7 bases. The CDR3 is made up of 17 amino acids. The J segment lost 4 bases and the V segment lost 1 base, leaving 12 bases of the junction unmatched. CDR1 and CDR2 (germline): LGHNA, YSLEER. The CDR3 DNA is TGCGCCAGCAGCCAAGGGGGGCCGGGACAGTGGGTCACTGAAGCTTTCTTT. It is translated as CASSQGGPGQWVTEAFF.

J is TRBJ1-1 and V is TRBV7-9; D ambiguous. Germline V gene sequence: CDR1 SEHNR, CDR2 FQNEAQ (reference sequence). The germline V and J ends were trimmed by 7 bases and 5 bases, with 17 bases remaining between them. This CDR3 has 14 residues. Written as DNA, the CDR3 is TGTGCCAGCACCCGAGTAGGTGATCCGACTGAAGCTTTCTTT. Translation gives CASTRVGDPTEAFF.

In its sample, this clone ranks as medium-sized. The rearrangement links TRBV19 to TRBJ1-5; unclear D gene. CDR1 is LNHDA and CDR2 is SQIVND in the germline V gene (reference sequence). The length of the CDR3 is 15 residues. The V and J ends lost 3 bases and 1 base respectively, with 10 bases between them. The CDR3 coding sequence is TGTGCCAGTAGTATGTTCCTGTCCAGCAATCAGCCCCAGCATTTT. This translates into CASSMFLSSNQPQHF.

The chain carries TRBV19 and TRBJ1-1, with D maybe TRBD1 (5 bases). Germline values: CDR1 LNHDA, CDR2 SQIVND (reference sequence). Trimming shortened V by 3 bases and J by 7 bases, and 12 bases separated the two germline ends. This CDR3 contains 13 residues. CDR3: CASSMGLTVEAFF. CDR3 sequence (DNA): TGTGCCAGTAGTATGGGACTAACCGTTGAAGCTTTCTTT.

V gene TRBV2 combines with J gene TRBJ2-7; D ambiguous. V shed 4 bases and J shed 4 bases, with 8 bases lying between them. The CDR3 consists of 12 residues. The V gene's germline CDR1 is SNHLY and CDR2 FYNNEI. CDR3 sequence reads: CASSGLPYEQYV. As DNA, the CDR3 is TGTGCCAGCAGTGGGCTGCCGTACGAGCAGTACGTC.

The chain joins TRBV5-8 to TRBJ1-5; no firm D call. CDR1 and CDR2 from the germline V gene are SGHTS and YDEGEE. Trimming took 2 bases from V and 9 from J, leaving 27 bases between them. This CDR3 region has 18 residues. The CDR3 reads CASSFPHEGQEYKLPQHF. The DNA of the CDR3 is TGTGCCAGCAGCTTTCCTCACGAGGGCCAAGAGTATAAACTGCCCCAGCATTTT.

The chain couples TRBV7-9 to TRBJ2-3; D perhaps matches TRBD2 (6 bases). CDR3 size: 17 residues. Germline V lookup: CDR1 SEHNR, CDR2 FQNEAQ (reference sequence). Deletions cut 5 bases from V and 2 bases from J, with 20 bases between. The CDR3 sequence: CASSHLGGALSTDTQYF. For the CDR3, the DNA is TGTGCCAGCAGCCACCTCGGGGGAGCGTTGTCCACAGATACGCAGTATTTT.

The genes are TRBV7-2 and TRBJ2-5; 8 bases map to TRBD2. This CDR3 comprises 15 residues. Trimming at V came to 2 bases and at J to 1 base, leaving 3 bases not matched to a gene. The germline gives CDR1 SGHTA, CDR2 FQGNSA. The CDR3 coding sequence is TGTGCCAGCAGCTTATATACTAGCGGCCAAGAGACCCAGTACTTC. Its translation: CASSLYTSGQETQYF.

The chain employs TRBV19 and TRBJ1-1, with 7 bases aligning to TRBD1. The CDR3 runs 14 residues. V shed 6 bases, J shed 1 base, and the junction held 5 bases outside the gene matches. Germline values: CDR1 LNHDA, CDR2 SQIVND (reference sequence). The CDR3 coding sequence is TGTGCCAGTAGAACCCGGGACAGGAACACTGAAGCTTTCTTT. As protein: CASRTRDRNTEAFF.

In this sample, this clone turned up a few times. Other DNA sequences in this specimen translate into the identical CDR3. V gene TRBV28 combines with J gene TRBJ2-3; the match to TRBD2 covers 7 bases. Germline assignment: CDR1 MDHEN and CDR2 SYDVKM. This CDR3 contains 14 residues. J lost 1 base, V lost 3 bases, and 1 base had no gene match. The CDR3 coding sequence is TGTGCCAGCAGTTTCCTAGCGGGCACAGATACGCAGTATTTT. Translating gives CASSFLAGTDTQYF.

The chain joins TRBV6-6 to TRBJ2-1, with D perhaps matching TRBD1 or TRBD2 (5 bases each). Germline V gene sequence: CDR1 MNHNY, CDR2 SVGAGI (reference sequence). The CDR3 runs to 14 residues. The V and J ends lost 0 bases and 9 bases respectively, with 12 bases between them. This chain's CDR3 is CASSYSTRAGEQFF. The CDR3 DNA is TGTGCCAGCAGTTACTCGACCAGGGCGGGTGAGCAGTTCTTC.

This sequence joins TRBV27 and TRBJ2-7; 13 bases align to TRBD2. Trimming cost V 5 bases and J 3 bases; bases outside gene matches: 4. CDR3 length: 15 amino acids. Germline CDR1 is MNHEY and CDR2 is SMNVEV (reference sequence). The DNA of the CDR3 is TGTGCCAGCAGTCCTCGACTAGCGGGAGGCTACGAGCAGTACTTC. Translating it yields CASSPRLAGGYEQYF.

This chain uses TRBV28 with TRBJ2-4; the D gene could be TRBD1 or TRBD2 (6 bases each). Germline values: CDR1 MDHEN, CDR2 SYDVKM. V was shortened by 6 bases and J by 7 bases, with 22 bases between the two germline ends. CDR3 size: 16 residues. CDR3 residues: CASSADGGLTGNIQYF. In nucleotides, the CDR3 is TGTGCCAGCAGCGCGGATGGGGGGCTCACAGGGAACATTCAGTACTTC.

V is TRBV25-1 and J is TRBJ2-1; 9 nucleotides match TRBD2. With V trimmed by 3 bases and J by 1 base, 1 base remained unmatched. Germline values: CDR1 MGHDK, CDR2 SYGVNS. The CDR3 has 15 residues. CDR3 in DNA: TGTGCCAGCAGTGAGGGACTAGCTTCCTACAATGAGCAGTTCTTC. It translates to CASSEGLASYNEQFF. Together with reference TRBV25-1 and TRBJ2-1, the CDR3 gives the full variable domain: EADIYQTPRYLVIGTGKKITLECSQTMGHDKMYWYQQDPGMELHLIHYSYGVNSTEKGDLSSESTVSRIRTEHFPLTLESARPSHTSQYLCASSEGLASYNEQFFGPGTRLTVL.

CDR3 residues: CASSEFAGMGQPQHF. The CDR3 region has the DNA TGTGCCAGCAGTGAGTTCGCTGGGATGGGGCAGCCCCAGCATTTT. The V gene is TRBV6-1, the J gene TRBJ1-5; D is undetermined. The CDR3 totals 15 residues. Per germline, CDR1 MNHNS and CDR2 SASEGT. The ends were cut back, 3 bases at V and 7 bases at J, with 16 bases in the middle.

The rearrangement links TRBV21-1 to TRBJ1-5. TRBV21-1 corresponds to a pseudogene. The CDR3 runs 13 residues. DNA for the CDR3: TGTGCCAGCAGCAGTACCCCTCATCAGCCCCAGCATTTT. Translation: CASSSTPHQPQHF.

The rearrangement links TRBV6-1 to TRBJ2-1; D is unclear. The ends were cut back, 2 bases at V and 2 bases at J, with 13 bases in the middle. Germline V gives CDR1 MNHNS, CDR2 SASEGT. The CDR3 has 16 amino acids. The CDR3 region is CASSEHSPFTYNEQFF. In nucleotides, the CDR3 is TGTGCCAGCAGTGAACACAGCCCCTTTACCTACAATGAGCAGTTCTTC.

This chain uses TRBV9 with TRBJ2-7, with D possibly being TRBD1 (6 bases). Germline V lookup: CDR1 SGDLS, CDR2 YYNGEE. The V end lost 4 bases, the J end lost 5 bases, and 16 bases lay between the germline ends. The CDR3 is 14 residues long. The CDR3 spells CASSPGTSGHEQYV. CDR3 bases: TGTGCCAGCAGCCCCGGGACAAGCGGTCACGAGCAGTACGTC.

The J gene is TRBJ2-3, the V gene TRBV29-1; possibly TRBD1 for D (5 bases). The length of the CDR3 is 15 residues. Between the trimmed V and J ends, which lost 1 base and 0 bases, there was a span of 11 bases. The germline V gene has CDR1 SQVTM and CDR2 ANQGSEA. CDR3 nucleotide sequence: TGCAGCGTTGAAGGGAGTGGGGCTAGCACAGATACGCAGTATTTT. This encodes CSVEGSGASTDTQYF.

CDR3 in DNA: TGCGCCAGCAGCCAAGCGGACAGGGATGAAGCTTTCTTT. Protein product: CASSQADRDEAFF. The V and J genes are TRBV4-3 and TRBJ1-1, with 8 bases identical to TRBD1. V lost 1 base, J lost 7 bases, and 2 bases stayed unmatched. The CDR3 runs 13 residues. Germline assignment: CDR1 LGHNA and CDR2 YSLEER.

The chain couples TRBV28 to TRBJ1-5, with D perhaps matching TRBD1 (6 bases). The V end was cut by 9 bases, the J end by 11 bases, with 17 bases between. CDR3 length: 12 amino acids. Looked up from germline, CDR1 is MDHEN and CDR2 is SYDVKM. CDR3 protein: CASGQTFLAQHF. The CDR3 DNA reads TGTGCCAGTGGACAGACCTTTTTAGCCCAGCATTTT. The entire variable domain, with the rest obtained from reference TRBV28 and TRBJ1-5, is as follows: DVKVTQSSRYLVKRTGEKVFLECVQDMDHENMFWYRQDPGLGLRLIYFSYDVKMKEKGDIPEGYSVSREKKERFSLILESASTNQTSMYLCASGQTFLAQHFGDGTRLSIL.

CDR3 in amino acids: CASSPSTGGYTGELFF. In DNA form, the CDR3 reads TGTGCCAGCAGCCCATCGACAGGGGGTTACACCGGGGAGCTGTTTTTT. The chain has TRBV7-3 and TRBJ2-2, with 9 bases identical to TRBD1. CDR3 length equals 16 residues. Germline CDR1 is SGHTA and CDR2 is FQGTGA. Germline trimming cut 5 bases from V and 3 bases from J; bases unmatched to any gene: 7.

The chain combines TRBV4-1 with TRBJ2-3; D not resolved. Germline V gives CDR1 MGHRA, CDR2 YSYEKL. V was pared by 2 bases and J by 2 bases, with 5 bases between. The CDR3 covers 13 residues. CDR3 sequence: CASSQIHTDTQYF. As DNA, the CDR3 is TGCGCCAGCAGCCAAATTCACACAGATACGCAGTATTTT.

In DNA, the CDR3 is TGTGCCAGCAGCTTAGCCAACAGCAAAGAGACCCAGTACTTC. Translated, it gives CASSLANSKETQYF. The V and J genes are TRBV7-9 and TRBJ2-5; D unclear. V was cut by 0 bases and J by 3 bases, with 8 bases left in between. CDR1 and CDR2 (germline): SEHNR, FQNEAQ (reference sequence). The CDR3 length is 14 residues.